Listed below are T cell receptor beta chains from one sample, sequenced in a study of blood T cell repertoires in COVID-19. Sequenced by immunoSEQ multiplex PCR; TCRdb stores in-frame clones only, minus some. The table lists some 250,000 clones, about 89% of them singletons. The sample was PBMCs or T cells enriched from blood (not recorded which). The receptors originated from a middle-aged man who had recovered from COVID-19. The CDR3 runs from the conserved cysteine through the conserved F or W. Fields, in order: J gene, V gene, D gene, clone size, CDR3 protein, CDR3 DNA. The D gene is left open where the match is weak. Not all rows give a size; the values are once, few, many and, for expanded clones, a class.

J gene: TRBJ2-5; V gene: TRBV11-3; D gene: -; clone size: -; CDR3 protein: CASSLVVVETQYF; CDR3 DNA: TGTGCCAGCAGCTTAGTAGTTGTAGAGACCCAGTACTTC
J gene: TRBJ1-6; V gene: TRBV5-6; D gene: TRBD1; clone size: -; CDR3 protein: CASSFGQGRYNSPLHF; CDR3 DNA: TGTGCCAGCAGCTTTGGACAGGGTAGATATAATTCACCCCTCCACTTT
J gene: TRBJ2-1; V gene: TRBV18; D gene: TRBD1; clone size: -; CDR3 protein: CASSPIRQGPYNEQFF; CDR3 DNA: TGTGCCAGCTCACCCATTCGACAGGGACCCTACAATGAGCAGTTCTTC
J gene: TRBJ1-1; V gene: TRBV19; D gene: -; clone size: -; CDR3 protein: CASIGGITEAFF; CDR3 DNA: TGTGCCAGTATTGGGGGGATTACTGAAGCTTTCTTT
J gene: TRBJ2-1; V gene: TRBV6-4; D gene: -; clone size: -; CDR3 protein: CASTPYVANEQFF; CDR3 DNA: TGTGCCAGCACCCCCTACGTAGCGAATGAGCAGTTCTTC
J gene: TRBJ2-3; V gene: TRBV5-8; D gene: TRBD1; clone size: -; CDR3 protein: CASSLGGQGADTQYF; CDR3 DNA: TGTGCCAGCAGCTTGGGGGGACAGGGGGCAGATACGCAGTATTTT
J gene: TRBJ1-1; V gene: TRBV15; D gene: -; clone size: -; CDR3 protein: CATSREVGNTEAFF; CDR3 DNA: TGTGCCACCAGCAGAGAAGTCGGGAACACTGAAGCTTTCTTT
J gene: TRBJ1-2; V gene: TRBV30; D gene: -; clone size: -; CDR3 protein: CAWSVSEYGYGYTF; CDR3 DNA: TGTGCCTGGAGTGTATCCGAGTATGGCTATGGCTACACCTTC
J gene: TRBJ1-4; V gene: TRBV7-2; D gene: TRBD1; clone size: -; CDR3 protein: CASSRDRRNEKLFF; CDR3 DNA: TGTGCCAGCAGCCGGGACAGACGAAATGAAAAACTGTTTTTT
J gene: TRBJ2-1; V gene: TRBV24-1; D gene: TRBD1; clone size: -; CDR3 protein: CATSDPGQGDNEQFF; CDR3 DNA: TGTGCCACCAGTGACCCGGGACAGGGGGACAATGAGCAGTTCTTC
J gene: TRBJ2-3; V gene: TRBV19; D gene: -; clone size: -; CDR3 protein: CASRWGLTDTQYF; CDR3 DNA: TGTGCCAGTAGGTGGGGACTCACAGATACGCAGTATTTT
J gene: TRBJ1-2; V gene: TRBV30; D gene: TRBD1; clone size: -; CDR3 protein: CAWRDRFYGYTF; CDR3 DNA: TGTGCCTGGAGGGACAGGTTCTATGGCTACACCTTC
J gene: TRBJ1-4; V gene: TRBV3-1/TRBV3-2; D gene: TRBD1; clone size: -; CDR3 protein: CASSQGWTGDNEKLFF; CDR3 DNA: TGTGCCAGCAGCCAAGGCTGGACAGGAGATAATGAAAAACTGTTTTTT
J gene: TRBJ2-3; V gene: TRBV12-5; D gene: TRBD1; clone size: -; CDR3 protein: CASGFGGQGTDTQYF; CDR3 DNA: TGTGCTAGTGGTTTTGGAGGACAGGGCACAGATACGCAGTATTTT
J gene: TRBJ1-3; V gene: TRBV6-5; D gene: -; clone size: -; CDR3 protein: CASSYDSGYSGNTIYF; CDR3 DNA: TGTGCCAGCAGTTACGACAGTGGTTACTCTGGAAACACCATATATTTT
J gene: TRBJ1-1; V gene: TRBV18; D gene: -; clone size: -; CDR3 protein: CASSPDMLGGNTEAFF; CDR3 DNA: TGTGCCAGCTCACCAGATATGTTGGGAGGGAACACTGAAGCTTTCTTT
J gene: TRBJ2-6; V gene: TRBV28; D gene: -; clone size: -; CDR3 protein: CASSIFPGANVLTF; CDR3 DNA: TGTGCCAGCAGTATCTTCCCCGGGGCCAACGTCCTGACTTTC
J gene: TRBJ2-3; V gene: TRBV11-2; D gene: -; clone size: few; CDR3 protein: CASSLLGITDTQYF; CDR3 DNA: TGTGCCAGCAGCTTACTCGGTATCACAGATACGCAGTATTTT
J gene: TRBJ2-1; V gene: TRBV27; D gene: TRBD2; clone size: -; CDR3 protein: CASSFLRGRGGDEQFF; CDR3 DNA: TGTGCCAGCAGTTTCCTCCGGGGACGGGGGGGCGATGAGCAGTTCTTC
J gene: TRBJ1-6; V gene: TRBV3-1/TRBV3-2; D gene: -; clone size: -; CDR3 protein: CASSQLNPTRERSPLHF; CDR3 DNA: TGTGCCAGCAGCCAACTAAACCCCACCAGGGAACGTTCACCCCTCCACTTT
J gene: TRBJ1-5; V gene: TRBV24-1; D gene: -; clone size: few; CDR3 protein: CSLPGHVPAHQPQHF; CDR3 DNA: TGTTCTTTACCGGGACACGTCCCTGCCCATCAGCCCCAGCATTTT
J gene: TRBJ2-1; V gene: TRBV9; D gene: TRBD2; clone size: few; CDR3 protein: CASSFGTSGGEQFF; CDR3 DNA: TGTGCCAGCAGCTTCGGGACTAGCGGGGGTGAGCAGTTCTTC
J gene: TRBJ2-6; V gene: TRBV2; D gene: -; clone size: -; CDR3 protein: CASSERSTGANVLTF; CDR3 DNA: TGTGCCAGCAGTGAGAGGAGTACTGGGGCCAACGTCCTGACTTTC
J gene: TRBJ1-1; V gene: TRBV12-3/TRBV12-4; D gene: -; clone size: -; CDR3 protein: CASSPSQGAEAFF; CDR3 DNA: TGTGCCAGCAGCCCCTCGCAGGGCGCTGAAGCTTTCTTT
J gene: TRBJ1-6; V gene: TRBV27; D gene: -; clone size: -; CDR3 protein: CASRWRQDNSPLHF; CDR3 DNA: TGTGCCAGCAGGTGGAGGCAAGATAATTCACCCCTCCACTTT
J gene: TRBJ2-3; V gene: TRBV6-1; D gene: -; clone size: -; CDR3 protein: CASSEGSWSAPYTDTQYF; CDR3 DNA: TGTGCCAGCAGTGAAGGGAGTTGGTCGGCACCTTACACAGATACGCAGTATTTT
J gene: TRBJ1-4; V gene: TRBV7-9; D gene: -; clone size: -; CDR3 protein: CASSSEDSLNEKLFF; CDR3 DNA: TGTGCCAGCAGCTCGGAGGACAGCCTTAATGAAAAACTGTTTTTT
J gene: TRBJ2-3; V gene: TRBV6-2/TRBV6-3; D gene: -; clone size: -; CDR3 protein: CASSYNSLGADTQYF; CDR3 DNA: TGTGCCAGCAGTTACAATAGTCTCGGGGCAGATACGCAGTATTTT
J gene: TRBJ2-5; V gene: TRBV28; D gene: TRBD2; clone size: -; CDR3 protein: CASSPLAGTQETQYF; CDR3 DNA: TGTGCCAGCAGCCCACTAGCGGGTACACAAGAGACCCAGTACTTC
J gene: TRBJ2-5; V gene: TRBV9; D gene: TRBD2; clone size: once; CDR3 protein: CASSRREGQTQYF; CDR3 DNA: TGTGCCAGCAGCCGCAGGGAGGGCCAGACCCAGTACTTC
J gene: TRBJ2-2; V gene: TRBV30; D gene: -; clone size: -; CDR3 protein: CAFLWAPNTGELFF; CDR3 DNA: TGTGCCTTCCTTTGGGCTCCAAACACCGGGGAGCTGTTTTTT
J gene: TRBJ1-4; V gene: TRBV6-5; D gene: -; clone size: -; CDR3 protein: CASSLAGDNREKLFF; CDR3 DNA: TGTGCCAGCAGTTTGGCTGGGGACAATAGGGAAAAACTGTTTTTT
J gene: TRBJ2-3; V gene: TRBV5-1; D gene: -; clone size: -; CDR3 protein: CASSLSVFRDTDTQYF; CDR3 DNA: TGCGCCAGCAGCTTGAGTGTGTTTCGGGACACAGATACGCAGTATTTT
J gene: TRBJ1-1; V gene: TRBV19; D gene: TRBD1; clone size: -; CDR3 protein: CASIGQANTEAFF; CDR3 DNA: TGTGCCAGTATAGGACAGGCGAACACTGAAGCTTTCTTT
J gene: TRBJ2-5; V gene: TRBV28; D gene: TRBD2; clone size: -; CDR3 protein: CASKGGSRETQYF; CDR3 DNA: TGTGCCAGCAAAGGCGGGAGTAGAGAGACCCAGTACTTC
J gene: TRBJ2-1; V gene: TRBV25-1; D gene: TRBD1; clone size: -; CDR3 protein: CASSELVGQGWNEQFF; CDR3 DNA: TGTGCCAGCAGTGAATTAGTGGGACAGGGATGGAATGAGCAGTTCTTC
J gene: TRBJ1-2; V gene: TRBV7-8; D gene: TRBD1; clone size: -; CDR3 protein: CASGRTGHYGYTF; CDR3 DNA: TGTGCCAGCGGAAGGACAGGACACTATGGCTACACCTTC
J gene: TRBJ2-1; V gene: TRBV4-1; D gene: -; clone size: -; CDR3 protein: CASSQDTDYNEQFF; CDR3 DNA: TGCGCCAGCAGCCAAGATACAGACTACAATGAGCAGTTCTTC
J gene: TRBJ2-7; V gene: TRBV5-1; D gene: TRBD2; clone size: -; CDR3 protein: CASSLLDGGAILDEQYF; CDR3 DNA: TGCGCCAGCAGCTTGCTCGACGGGGGGGCCATACTTGACGAGCAGTACTTC
J gene: TRBJ1-1; V gene: TRBV27; D gene: -; clone size: -; CDR3 protein: CASSPRANTEAFF; CDR3 DNA: TGTGCCAGCAGTCCGAGGGCTAACACTGAAGCTTTCTTT
J gene: TRBJ2-7; V gene: TRBV9; D gene: TRBD1; clone size: -; CDR3 protein: CASSSDRVPYEQYF; CDR3 DNA: TGTGCCAGCAGCTCGGACAGGGTCCCCTACGAGCAGTACTTC
J gene: TRBJ2-1; V gene: TRBV18; D gene: -; clone size: -; CDR3 protein: CASSPEMKVRFF; CDR3 DNA: TGTGCCAGCTCACCGGAGATGAAGGTACGCTTCTTC
J gene: TRBJ1-2; V gene: TRBV7-3; D gene: -; clone size: -; CDR3 protein: CASSSQTGGLYGYTF; CDR3 DNA: TGTGCCAGCAGCTCCCAGACAGGTGGCCTCTATGGCTACACCTTC
J gene: TRBJ2-3; V gene: TRBV29-1; D gene: TRBD1; clone size: -; CDR3 protein: CSAGGTGGFVSTDTQYF; CDR3 DNA: TGCAGCGCCGGGGGGACAGGGGGCTTTGTCAGCACAGATACGCAGTATTTT
J gene: TRBJ2-1; V gene: TRBV4-3; D gene: TRBD2; clone size: -; CDR3 protein: CASSETGTSYNEQFF; CDR3 DNA: TGCGCCAGCAGCGAAACCGGGACTAGCTACAATGAGCAGTTCTTC
J gene: TRBJ1-1; V gene: TRBV11-3; D gene: -; clone size: -; CDR3 protein: CASSLGGVTGTEAFF; CDR3 DNA: TGTGCCAGCAGCTTAGGGGGGGTTACGGGAACTGAAGCTTTCTTT
J gene: TRBJ2-2; V gene: TRBV18; D gene: -; clone size: once; CDR3 protein: CASSRGTRPNTGELFF; CDR3 DNA: TGTGCCAGCTCACGAGGGACTCGCCCGAACACCGGGGAGCTGTTTTTT
J gene: TRBJ2-7; V gene: TRBV27; D gene: TRBD2; clone size: -; CDR3 protein: CASTQRRPLAGSYEQYF; CDR3 DNA: TGTGCCAGCACACAACGGAGACCGCTAGCGGGAAGCTACGAGCAGTACTTC
J gene: TRBJ1-5; V gene: TRBV7-2; D gene: TRBD1; clone size: -; CDR3 protein: CASSLVGQGGQPQHF; CDR3 DNA: TGTGCCAGCAGCTTAGTGGGACAGGGCGGTCAGCCCCAGCATTTT
J gene: TRBJ2-2; V gene: TRBV7-8; D gene: -; clone size: -; CDR3 protein: CASSPGVTGELFF; CDR3 DNA: TGTGCCAGCAGCCCGGGGGTGACCGGGGAGCTGTTTTTT
J gene: TRBJ2-7; V gene: TRBV11-3; D gene: TRBD2; clone size: -; CDR3 protein: CASSSLAGSVSYEQYF; CDR3 DNA: TGTGCCAGCAGCTCCCTAGCGGGGAGTGTGTCCTACGAGCAGTACTTC
J gene: TRBJ1-2; V gene: TRBV29-1; D gene: TRBD1; clone size: -; CDR3 protein: CSVLESRTGYGYTF; CDR3 DNA: TGCAGCGTCCTAGAATCGAGGACAGGGTATGGCTACACCTTC
J gene: TRBJ1-3; V gene: TRBV7-9; D gene: TRBD1; clone size: -; CDR3 protein: CASSLTWDSSGNTIYF; CDR3 DNA: TGTGCCAGCAGCTTAACTTGGGACAGCTCTGGAAACACCATATATTTT
J gene: TRBJ2-7; V gene: TRBV30; D gene: TRBD1; clone size: -; CDR3 protein: CAWTQGLSYEQYF; CDR3 DNA: TGTGCCTGGACACAGGGGCTCTCCTACGAGCAGTACTTC
J gene: TRBJ2-1; V gene: TRBV19; D gene: TRBD2; clone size: -; CDR3 protein: CASTRLTGGNEQFF; CDR3 DNA: TGTGCCAGTACGAGGCTAACGGGAGGCAATGAGCAGTTCTTC
J gene: TRBJ2-3; V gene: TRBV29-1; D gene: -; clone size: -; CDR3 protein: CSVVGGTRGDTQYF; CDR3 DNA: TGCAGCGTTGTGGGCGGGACTCGGGGAGATACGCAGTATTTT
J gene: TRBJ1-2; V gene: TRBV6-5; D gene: -; clone size: -; CDR3 protein: CASSPVVRGGDGYTF; CDR3 DNA: TGTGCCAGCAGTCCCGTAGTGCGGGGAGGTGATGGCTACACCTTC
J gene: TRBJ2-1; V gene: TRBV6-5; D gene: TRBD2; clone size: -; CDR3 protein: CASSYVPGGNNEQFF; CDR3 DNA: TGTGCCAGCAGTTACGTTCCGGGGGGGAACAATGAGCAGTTCTTC